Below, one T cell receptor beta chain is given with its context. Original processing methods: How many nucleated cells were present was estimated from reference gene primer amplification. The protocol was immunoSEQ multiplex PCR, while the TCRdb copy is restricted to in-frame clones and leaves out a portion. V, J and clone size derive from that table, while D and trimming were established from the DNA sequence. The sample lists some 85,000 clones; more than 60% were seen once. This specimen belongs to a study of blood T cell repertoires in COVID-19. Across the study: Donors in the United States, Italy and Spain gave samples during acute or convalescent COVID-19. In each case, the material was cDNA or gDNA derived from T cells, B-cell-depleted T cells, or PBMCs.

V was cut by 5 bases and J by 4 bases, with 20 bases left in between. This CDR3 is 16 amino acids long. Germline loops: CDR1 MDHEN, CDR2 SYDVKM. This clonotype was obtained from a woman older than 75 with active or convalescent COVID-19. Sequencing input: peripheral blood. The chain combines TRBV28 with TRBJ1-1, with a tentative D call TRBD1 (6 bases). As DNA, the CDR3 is TGTGCCAGCAGTCCCTCCCTCAGGGGCTCGGGCACTGAAGCTTTCTTT. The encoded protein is CASSPSLRGSGTEAFF.